Each of the 5 T cell receptor beta chains below was sequenced from the same sample in a study of blood T cell repertoires in COVID-19. Sequencing was performed with immunoSEQ multiplex PCR; in TCRdb, only in-frame clones are kept and a portion is missing. The table includes some 160,000 clones, 80% detected once. The sample was PBMCs or T cells enriched from blood (not recorded which). All receptors derive from a woman in her fifties or sixties who had recovered from COVID-19.

The gene calls are TRBV19 and TRBJ2-3; D possibly corresponds to TRBD2 (6 bases). This CDR3 spans 15 amino acids. Trimming cost V 6 bases and J 2 bases, with 15 bases left between them. Germline V gene sequence: CDR1 LNHDA, CDR2 SQIVND (reference sequence). CDR3 bases: TGTGCCAGTAGGAACCGGGACTTAACCACAGATACGCAGTATTTT. Protein: CASRNRDLTTDTQYF.

This clone came up once. The rearrangement joins TRBV3-1 (or the pseudogene TRBV3-2) to TRBJ1-3; 8 bases agree with TRBD1. V lost 4 bases to trimming and J lost 0 bases; unmatched junction nucleotides: 2. The CDR3 runs to 15 residues. Germline lookup yields CDR1 LGHDT and CDR2 YNNKEL (reference sequence). The chain's CDR3 is CASSLQGASGNTIYF. As DNA, the CDR3 is TGTGCCAGCAGCCTTCAGGGGGCCTCTGGAAACACCATATATTTT.

V gene TRBV19 combines with J gene TRBJ2-1, with D perhaps matching TRBD1 (5 bases). In germline, CDR1 is LNHDA, CDR2 SQIVND (reference sequence). This CDR3 spans 14 amino acids. V was pared by 6 bases and J by 2 bases, with 11 bases between. The CDR3 DNA reads as TGTGCCAGTAGCCCGACAGAGACCTACAATGAGCAGTTCTTC. Residues: CASSPTETYNEQFF. Drawing the rest from reference TRBV19 and TRBJ2-1, the complete variable domain is DGGITQSPKYLFRKEGQNVTLSCEQNLNHDAMYWYRQDPGQGLRLIYYSQIVNDFQKGDIAEGYSVSREKKESFPLTVTSAQKNPTAFYLCASSPTETYNEQFFGPGTRLTVL.

The chain carries TRBV29-1 and TRBJ2-1, with D possibly being TRBD1 (6 bases). The germline gives CDR1 SQVTM, CDR2 ANQGSEA. V was pared by 7 bases and J by 4 bases, with 11 bases between. This CDR3 is 12 amino acids long. The CDR3 DNA reads as TGCAGCGCCGTCGGACAGTACAATGAGCAGTTCTTC. Translation: CSAVGQYNEQFF.

The CDR3 is CASSLSSLAKNIQYF. In DNA, the CDR3 is TGTGCCAGCAGCTTATCGAGTCTAGCCAAAAACATTCAGTACTTC. J is TRBJ2-4 and V is TRBV7-8; D is uncertain. The germline V gene has CDR1 SGHVS and CDR2 FQNEAQ. This CDR3 comprises 15 residues. Deletions cut 2 bases from V and 0 bases from J, with 8 bases between.